One sample yielded the 10 T cell receptor beta chains listed below, sequenced in a study of identical twins. MiXCR was run by TCRdb on the 5' RACE reads, yielding one entry per CDR3 protein. The sample holds under 250,000 distinct CDR3 sequences; roughly 13% are singletons and the top ten take 3.5% to 4.5%. The sample was also reused in another study, on yellow fever vaccine responses in identical twins.

Sequencing input: memory (CD45RO+) T cells sorted from blood. The source of these receptors is a woman aged 18-35 years in good health.

This clonotype was counted at least ten times. The chain employs TRBV5-1 and TRBJ2-7; D is uncertain. Looked up from germline, CDR1 is SGHRS and CDR2 is YFSETQ. The CDR3 is made up of 14 amino acids. The V end was cut by 4 bases, the J end by 4 bases, with 15 bases between. The CDR3, as DNA: TGCGCCAGCAGCCTGGACCGAGATCTATACGAGCAGTACTTC. Its translation: CASSLDRDLYEQYF.

This clonotype showed up just a few times. The chain has TRBV20-1 and TRBJ1-6, with 8 bases that match TRBD1. The V gene end was trimmed by 4 bases and the J gene end by 7 bases; junction bases not matched to a gene: 6. CDR3 length: 14 residues. CDR1 and CDR2 (germline): DFQATT, SNEGSKA (reference sequence). The chain's CDR3 is CSANQQGGNSPLHF. The DNA of the CDR3 is TGCAGTGCTAATCAACAGGGGGGGAATTCACCCCTCCACTTT.

This clonotype was detected many times. The V call is TRBV28, the J call TRBJ1-1, with D possibly matching TRBD1 (5 bases). The V and J ends lost 3 bases and 3 bases respectively, with 20 bases between them. This CDR3 is 17 amino acids long. Germline V gives CDR1 MDHEN, CDR2 SYDVKM. In nucleotides, the CDR3 is TGTGCCAGCAGTTTTCGTCGGTGGGGCTTACGGGACACTGAAGCTTTCTTT. It specifies CASSFRRWGLRDTEAFF. The full variable domain, with the rest looked up from reference TRBV28 and TRBJ1-1, is DVKVTQSSRYLVKRTGEKVFLECVQDMDHENMFWYRQDPGLGLRLIYFSYDVKMKEKGDIPEGYSVSREKKERFSLILESASTNQTSMYLCASSFRRWGLRDTEAFFGQGTRLTVV.

The V and J genes are TRBV6-2 or TRBV6-3 and TRBJ2-5; the match to TRBD1 covers 11 bases. Germline-derived CDR1 and CDR2 are MNHEY and SVGEGT. V lost 9 bases to trimming and J lost 3 bases; unmatched junction nucleotides: 12. This CDR3 region has 16 residues. This CDR3 is CASQWTGGLGEETQYF. The CDR3 bases are TGTGCCAGTCAGTGGACAGGGGGCTTGGGGGAAGAGACCCAGTACTTC.

The chain is built from TRBV6-2 or TRBV6-3 and TRBJ2-1; 11 nucleotides match TRBD2. The CDR3 is 17 amino acids. The junction had 7 bases not matched to a gene; V was cut back by 3 bases and J by 3 bases. Germline V gives CDR1 MNHEY, CDR2 SVGEGT. DNA of the CDR3: TGTGCCAGCAGTTATCGTTCTAGCGGGAGGATCTACAATGAGCAGTTCTTC. Translated: CASSYRSSGRIYNEQFF.

This chain uses TRBV7-2 with TRBJ1-5; unclear D gene. CDR3 size: 13 residues. CDR1 is SGHTA, CDR2 FQGNSA, per germline. Trimming took off 5 bases at V and 6 bases at J, with 11 bases between the two ends. CDR3 sequence reads: CASSPDGIQPQHF. The DNA for the CDR3 is TGTGCCAGCAGCCCCGACGGGATTCAGCCCCAGCATTTT.

There are a few counts of this clonotype. CDR3 nucleotides: TGTGCCCTGGGGGGACAGGGGCTAACTTACTATGGCTACACCTTC. It specifies CALGGQGLTYYGYTF. J is TRBJ1-2 and V is TRBV30; 10 nucleotides match TRBD1. Per germline, CDR1 GTSNPN and CDR2 SVGIG (reference sequence). This CDR3 contains 15 residues. The trim removed 8 bases at V and 3 bases at J, leaving 12 bases unmatched.

The chain couples TRBV15 to TRBJ2-3, with 14 bases matching TRBD2. The junction had 5 bases not matched to a gene; V was cut back by 6 bases and J by 3 bases. Per the germline V gene, CDR1 is LNHNV and CDR2 is YYDKDF (reference sequence). CDR3 length: 16 residues. CDR3 nucleotides: TGTGCCACCAGAAGACTAGCGGGGGGGCCAACAGATACGCAGTATTTT. Its translation is CATRRLAGGPTDTQYF.

This clonotype showed up just a few times. J is TRBJ2-7 and V is TRBV2; the match to TRBD2 covers 10 bases. Germline V CDR1 and CDR2: SNHLY, FYNNEI. Trimming cost V 3 bases and J 7 bases; bases outside gene matches: 18. The CDR3 covers 18 residues. For the CDR3, the DNA is TGTGCCAGCAGTGATCCCCCCTCGAGCGGGAGGGCCCTGGGAGAGCAGTACTTC. The encoded protein is CASSDPPSSGRALGEQYF. Full variable domain (missing parts from reference TRBV2 and TRBJ2-7): EPEVTQTPSHQVTQMGQEVILRCVPISNHLYFYWYRQILGQKVEFLVSFYNNEISEKSEIFDDQFSVERPDGSNFTLKIRSTKLEDSAMYFCASSDPPSSGRALGEQYFGPGTRLTVT.

The chain is built from TRBV27 and TRBJ2-3; TRBD2 matches at 13 bases. V gave up 6 bases and J gave up 6 bases; unmatched junction bases: 12. CDR1 is MNHEY, CDR2 SMNVEV, per germline (reference sequence). The CDR3 runs 17 residues. Written as DNA, the CDR3 is TGTGCCAGCAGACGAAGGACTAGCGGGGGTGCAGGGGATACGCAGTATTTT. It codes for CASRRRTSGGAGDTQYF.